This entry lists 29 T cell receptor beta chains sequenced from one sample in a study of lymphopenia after photon versus proton radiotherapy. Sequencing was performed with immunoSEQ multiplex PCR; in TCRdb, only in-frame clones are kept and a portion is missing. This sample has about 160,000 clones, with less than 90% found just once. Sample: peripheral blood, taken from a patient treated with photon-based radiotherapy. The origin of the receptors is a man in his fifties with gastric cancer.

CDR3 sequence: CASSDRGITGELFF. CDR3 in DNA: TGTGCCAGCAGCGACAGGGGGATCACCGGGGAGCTGTTTTTT. V and J are TRBV7-9 and TRBJ2-2, with 9 positions matching TRBD1. V lost 5 bases, J lost 4 bases, and 2 bases stayed unmatched. The CDR3 runs to 14 residues. Germline values: CDR1 SEHNR, CDR2 FQNEAQ (reference sequence).

In this sample, this clone turned up a few times. The chain joins TRBV21-1 to TRBJ1-1; TRBD1 is taken as the D call from the table, unchecked against the DNA. TRBV21-1 is classified as a pseudogene. CDR3 size: 16 residues. CDR3 residues: CASSKARRVSNTEAFF. CDR3 nucleotide sequence: TGTGCCAGCAGCAAAGCCCGCAGGGTTTCGAACACTGAAGCTTTCTTT.

This sequence joins TRBV4-1 and TRBJ2-1; 11 bases are shared with TRBD2. Trimming took 4 bases from V and 8 from J; bases not matched to a gene: 10. Per the germline V gene, CDR1 is MGHRA and CDR2 is YSYEKL. CDR3 length: 16 amino acids. The CDR3 nucleotides are TGCGCCAGCAGCCCAATTAGCGGGAGGGCCGGGGATGAGCAGTTCTTC. Its protein is CASSPISGRAGDEQFF.

This chain uses TRBV15 with TRBJ2-3, with 8 bases identical to TRBD1. Germline V lookup: CDR1 LNHNV, CDR2 YYDKDF (reference sequence). The CDR3 extends over 14 amino acids. Losses at the gene ends were 5 bases for V and 6 bases for J; bases not matched to a gene: 7. Here the CDR3 reads CATSRAGGADTQYF. The CDR3 coding sequence is TGTGCCACCAGCCGGGCAGGGGGCGCGGATACGCAGTATTTT. The full variable domain, with the rest looked up from reference TRBV15 and TRBJ2-3, is DAMVIQNPRYQVTQFGKPVTLSCSQTLNHNVMYWYQQKSSQAPKLLFHYYDKDFNNEADTPDNFQSRRPNTSFCFLDIRSPGLGDTAMYLCATSRAGGADTQYFGPGTRLTVL.

The chain recombines TRBV7-9 with TRBJ2-3, with D maybe TRBD2 (5 bases). Per the germline V gene, CDR1 is SEHNR and CDR2 is FQNEAQ (reference sequence). CDR3 length equals 16 residues. Trimming left V 0 bases short and J 4 bases short, with 14 bases between. The CDR3 region has the DNA TGTGCCAGCAGCTTAGCCTCGAGCCTGGGAGCAGATACGCAGTATTTT. It yields the protein CASSLASSLGADTQYF.

This clone was recorded a few times. The V call is TRBV7-9, the J call TRBJ1-1; 7 bases match TRBD1. Germline values: CDR1 SEHNR, CDR2 FQNEAQ (reference sequence). The CDR3 loop spans 13 amino acids. The J segment lost 6 bases and the V segment lost 5 bases, leaving 6 bases of the junction unmatched. CDR3 sequence reads: CASSQSRGAEAFF. CDR3 DNA: TGTGCCAGCAGCCAGAGCAGGGGGGCTGAAGCTTTCTTT. The complete variable domain, with remaining parts taken from reference TRBV7-9 and TRBJ1-1, reads DTGVSQNPRHKITKRGQNVTFRCDPISEHNRLYWYRQTLGQGPEFLTYFQNEAQLEKSRLLSDRFSAERPKGSFSTLEIQRTEQGDSAMYLCASSQSRGAEAFFGQGTRLTVV.

This rearrangement joins TRBV11-1 to TRBJ1-1; possible D gene TRBD1, 5 bases. The CDR3 is made up of 14 amino acids. V lost 1 base and J lost 8, with 14 bases in between. In germline, CDR1 is SGHAT, CDR2 FQDESV (reference sequence). The CDR3 nucleotides are TGTGCCAGCAGCTTAGGGCCGTCGGGGGAGGAAGCTTTCTTT. Translation: CASSLGPSGEEAFF.

A few counts support this clone. The chain links TRBV19 to TRBJ2-7; 9 bases are shared with TRBD2. The germline V gene has CDR1 LNHDA and CDR2 SQIVND (reference sequence). The V segment lost 8 bases and the J segment 5 bases; nucleotides outside the gene matches: 10. The CDR3 contains 14 residues. CDR3 amino acids: CASQSGRRGDEQYF. CDR3 DNA: TGTGCCAGTCAAAGCGGGAGGAGGGGCGACGAGCAGTACTTC.

This chain connects TRBV5-1 to TRBJ2-7; 8 positions agree with TRBD2. The CDR3 has 14 amino acids. The trim removed 0 bases at V and 3 bases at J, leaving 2 bases unmatched. Germline CDR1 and CDR2: SGHRS and YFSETQ. CDR3 sequence reads: CASSLARGGYEQYF. CDR3 nucleotides: TGCGCCAGCAGCTTGGCCCGGGGGGGCTACGAGCAGTACTTC.

This clone showed up just once. The chain links TRBV29-1 to TRBJ1-1; D might be TRBD1 (6 bases). Germline values: CDR1 SQVTM, CDR2 ANQGSEA. The CDR3 loop spans 14 amino acids. Trimming took 7 bases from V and 5 from J, leaving 20 bases between them. CDR3 protein: CSGLGGAKGTEAFF. The CDR3 DNA reads as TGCAGCGGATTAGGGGGGGCAAAGGGGACTGAAGCTTTCTTT.

The chain is built from TRBV7-8 and TRBJ2-3; TRBD2 might be the D (5 bases). V dropped 4 bases and J dropped 0 bases, with 11 bases sitting between them. The CDR3 totals 15 residues. Germline V gives CDR1 SGHVS, CDR2 FQNEAQ. This CDR3 is CASSSRRTSTDTQYF. CDR3 DNA sequence: TGTGCCAGCAGCTCCCGAAGGACTAGCACAGATACGCAGTATTTT.

V gene TRBV19 combines with J gene TRBJ1-2, with D perhaps matching TRBD1 (5 bases). The CDR3 runs 12 residues. The germline V gene encodes CDR1 LNHDA and CDR2 SQIVND (reference sequence). The V and J ends lost 5 bases and 5 bases respectively, with 9 bases between them. The CDR3 sequence: CASSPGLYGYTF. The CDR3 DNA sequence: TGTGCCAGTAGTCCGGGACTATATGGCTACACCTTC.

The chain employs TRBV27 and TRBJ2-7; maybe TRBD2 (6 bases). V was pared by 3 bases and J by 7 bases, with 19 bases between. The CDR3 is 15 amino acids. CDR1 and CDR2 (germline): MNHEY, SMNVEV (reference sequence). DNA for the CDR3: TGTGCCAGCAGTTTCCTTACAGCGGGCCAAAGTGAGCAGTACTTC. Protein product: CASSFLTAGQSEQYF.

This chain uses TRBV10-3 with TRBJ2-1; the D gene is possibly TRBD2 (5 bases). Trimming removed 3 bases at V and 10 bases at J, with 10 bases between. CDR1 is ENHRY and CDR2 is SYGVKD in the germline V gene. The CDR3 is made up of 12 amino acids. In DNA, the CDR3 is TGTGCCATCAGTGAATCGGGGAAAGAGCAGTTCTTC. Protein product: CAISESGKEQFF.

V is TRBV28 and J is TRBJ1-3, with 9 bases aligning to TRBD1. J was trimmed by 1 base and V by 5 bases; bases with no gene match: 15. CDR3 length: 19 residues. The germline gives CDR1 MDHEN, CDR2 SYDVKM. Here the CDR3 reads CASSPWTGDIIYSGNTIYF. DNA of the CDR3: TGTGCCAGCAGTCCATGGACAGGGGATATAATCTATTCTGGAAACACCATATATTTT.

The V call is TRBV13, the J call TRBJ2-1, with D possibly being TRBD1 (5 bases). The V gene lost 3 bases and the J gene lost 0 bases, with 15 bases spanning the gap. This CDR3 comprises 17 residues. The germline gives CDR1 PRHDT, CDR2 FYEKMQ (reference sequence). CDR3: CASSFARAVSSYNEQFF. The CDR3 nucleotides are TGTGCCAGCAGCTTCGCCAGGGCGGTTAGCTCCTACAATGAGCAGTTCTTC.

In this sample, this clone turned up once. CDR3 region: CAWSAGSSGYTF. The CDR3 DNA sequence: TGTGCCTGGAGTGCAGGGTCTAGTGGCTACACCTTC. The V gene is TRBV30, the J gene TRBJ1-2; possible D gene TRBD1, 5 bases. The CDR3 covers 12 residues. The germline CDR1 and CDR2 sequences are GTSNPN and SVGIG (reference sequence). Trimming pared 1 base from V and 7 bases from J, leaving 10 bases between.

This sequence joins TRBV30 and TRBJ1-2; D is uncertain. V gave up 1 base and J gave up 2 bases, with 8 bases separating them. The length of the CDR3 is 13 residues. Germline-derived CDR1 and CDR2 are GTSNPN and SVGIG (reference sequence). The CDR3 DNA is TGTGCCTGGAGTGGGCTGGCCAACTATGGCTACACCTTC. Protein sequence: CAWSGLANYGYTF.

The chain uses TRBV5-4 and TRBJ2-2, with D uncertain. This CDR3 is 16 amino acids long. Trimming removed 1 base at V and 6 bases at J, with 16 bases between. Looked up from germline, CDR1 is SGHNT and CDR2 is YYREEE (reference sequence). CDR3: CASSLRQSLLAGELFF. CDR3 sequence (DNA): TGTGCCAGCAGCTTGAGGCAGAGCCTACTCGCCGGGGAGCTGTTTTTT.

This clone was seen a few times. The V gene is TRBV4-3, the J gene TRBJ1-1, with unresolved D. CDR3 length equals 13 residues. Trimming left V 0 bases short and J 6 bases short, with 8 bases between. CDR1 LGHNA and CDR2 YSLEER come from the germline V gene. CDR3 amino acids: CASSQEPEAEAFF. CDR3 nucleotides: TGCGCCAGCAGCCAAGAACCCGAAGCTGAAGCTTTCTTT.

J is TRBJ2-2 and V is TRBV7-2; D is unresolved. This CDR3 comprises 15 residues. Germline CDR1 SGHTA, CDR2 FQGNSA. The germline V and J ends were trimmed by 5 bases and 0 bases, with 10 bases remaining between them. This CDR3 reads CASSTPVANTGELFF. The DNA of the CDR3 is TGTGCCAGCAGCACACCAGTCGCGAACACCGGGGAGCTGTTTTTT.

The chain combines TRBV11-2 with TRBJ2-1; 7 bases line up with TRBD2. The germline V gene has CDR1 SGHAT and CDR2 FQNNGV. V shed 6 bases and J 3 bases; nucleotides not matched to a gene: 17. The length of the CDR3 is 18 residues. In nucleotides, the CDR3 is TGTGCCAGCAGTTCTCCGGCAGCGGGGAGGGCCATCTACAATGAGCAGTTCTTC. Protein sequence: CASSSPAAGRAIYNEQFF.

The gene calls are TRBV6-5 and TRBJ2-7; TRBD1 matches 8 bases. V lost 5 bases, J lost 2 bases, and 5 bases stayed unmatched. Germline V gene sequence: CDR1 MNHEY, CDR2 SVGAGI. This CDR3 has 14 amino acids. The CDR3 bases are TGTGCCAGCAGTAAGGCACAGGGGGCCTACGAGCAGTACTTC. Its translation: CASSKAQGAYEQYF.

This chain links TRBV25-1 with TRBJ2-7; 7 bases fit TRBD2. The CDR3 is 16 residues long. The germline gives CDR1 MGHDK, CDR2 SYGVNS. Unmatched junction bases numbered 15, after V lost 6 bases and J lost 4 bases. CDR3 sequence: CASSPEEGGPEYEQYF. The CDR3 region has the DNA TGTGCCAGCAGCCCAGAAGAGGGAGGGCCCGAATACGAGCAGTACTTC.

The V and J genes are TRBV7-6 and TRBJ2-3; TRBD2 agrees at 10 bases. This CDR3 comprises 16 residues. The V and J ends lost 5 bases and 1 base, in that order; junction bases with no gene match: 6. The germline CDR1 and CDR2 sequences are SGHVS and FNYEAQ. CDR3 loop: CASSPGAGGGTDTQYF. For the CDR3, the DNA is TGTGCCAGCAGCCCTGGAGCGGGAGGGGGCACAGATACGCAGTATTTT.

The genes are TRBV5-1 and TRBJ2-5; possibly TRBD1 for D (5 bases). Germline CDR1 reads SGHRS; CDR2 reads YFSETQ. Between the trimmed V and J ends, which lost 2 bases and 6 bases, there was a span of 17 bases. CDR3 length equals 15 residues. CDR3 loop: CASSFGGQQMKTQYF. The CDR3 nucleotides are TGCGCCAGCAGCTTTGGTGGACAACAAATGAAGACCCAGTACTTC.

V and J are TRBV14 and TRBJ2-7, with no clear D. The CDR3 runs 12 residues. Trimming removed 0 bases at V and 5 bases at J, with 5 bases between. Germline V CDR1 and CDR2: SGHDN, FVKESK. The CDR3 sequence: CASSQDNHEQYF. CDR3 sequence (DNA): TGTGCCAGCAGCCAAGATAACCACGAGCAGTACTTC.

The chain uses TRBV6-5 and TRBJ2-7; 8 nucleotides match TRBD2. The length of the CDR3 is 14 residues. With V trimmed by 4 bases and J by 0 bases, 2 bases remained unmatched. Germline assignment: CDR1 MNHEY and CDR2 SVGAGI. The CDR3 loop reads CASSLAGPSYEQYF. The CDR3 DNA is TGTGCCAGCAGTTTAGCGGGACCCTCCTACGAGCAGTACTTC.

This clone was recorded only once. The chain carries TRBV11-2 and TRBJ2-1, with 8 nucleotides matching TRBD2. Germline CDR1 SGHAT, CDR2 FQNNGV. The CDR3 runs 16 residues. Trimming at V came to 3 bases and at J to 6 bases, leaving 10 bases not matched to a gene. The chain's CDR3 is CASSFPGTRVVNEQFF. The CDR3 nucleotides are TGTGCCAGCAGCTTTCCCGGGACTAGGGTTGTCAATGAGCAGTTCTTC.